This entry lists 26 T cell receptor beta chains sequenced from one sample in a study of breast tumors, draining lymph nodes, adjacent tissues. The lymph nodes were axillary draining lymph nodes from breast cancer patients. Via MiXCR, TCRdb re-called the multiplex PCR reads, giving one row per CDR3 protein. The data show around 290,000 distinct CDR3 sequences, 30% seen once. Sequenced material: axillary lymph node tissue. These receptors came from a female donor with breast cancer. Some clones in this sample may be carry-over from other donors' samples.

This clonotype was recorded at least ten times. The chain is built from TRBV20-1 and TRBJ2-7; 7 bases are a match to TRBD2. J lost 4 bases, V lost 0 bases, and 12 bases had no gene match. This CDR3 has 16 residues. Germline V CDR1 and CDR2: DFQATT, SNEGSKA (reference sequence). The CDR3 bases are TGCAGTGCTAGAGATTCGTCTCGCGGGAGTAATTACGAGCAGTACTTC. It encodes CSARDSSRGSNYEQYF.

The chain combines TRBV2 with TRBJ1-5; 9 nucleotides match TRBD1. The CDR3 is made up of 14 amino acids. CDR1 SNHLY and CDR2 FYNNEI come from the germline V gene. With V trimmed by 8 bases and J by 5 bases, 7 bases remained unmatched. The CDR3 DNA follows: TGTGCCAGCGTCGGGACAGGGTGGGATCAGCCCCAGCATTTT. This codes for CASVGTGWDQPQHF.

Concerning this clonotype: With a much larger clone just one base away, this may be a read error. The chain links TRBV7-9 to TRBJ2-5; perhaps D is TRBD1 or TRBD2 (5 bases each). The CDR3 contains 15 residues. Germline V CDR1 and CDR2: SEHNR, FQNEAQ (reference sequence). The CDR3 loop is CASSLGGPPQETQHF. The CDR3 DNA reads TGTGCCAGCAGCTTAGGGGGACCACCCCAAGAGACCCAGCACTTC.

The chain combines TRBV6-5 with TRBJ2-2, with 8 bases aligning to TRBD2. V gave up 5 bases and J gave up 7 bases; unmatched junction bases: 15. CDR3 length: 17 residues. CDR1 and CDR2 from the germline V gene are MNHEY and SVGAGI. CDR3 bases: TGTGCCAGCAGTCCCCCCAGAATAGCGGGATTAGGCGGGGAGCTGTTTTTT. It codes for CASSPPRIAGLGGELFF.

This clonotype appeared many times. The chain joins TRBV20-1 to TRBJ2-7; 13 nucleotides align to TRBD2. The V segment lost 4 bases and the J segment 5 bases; nucleotides outside the gene matches: 11. The CDR3 consists of 16 residues. CDR1 DFQATT and CDR2 SNEGSKA come from the germline V gene (reference sequence). For the CDR3, the DNA is TGCAGTGCTATGCCCAGAACTAGCGGGAGGGCGAACGAGCAGTACTTC. Translated, it gives CSAMPRTSGRANEQYF.

A few counts support this clonotype. The genes are TRBV5-1 and TRBJ2-1; perhaps TRBD2 as D (6 bases). V was pared by 4 bases and J by 3 bases, with 17 bases between. Germline assignment: CDR1 SGHRS and CDR2 YFSETQ. CDR3 length: 16 residues. In DNA form, the CDR3 reads TGCGCCAGCAGCCGGGAGCCGGGGTTTCTCTACAATGAGCAGTTCTTC. Amino acid sequence: CASSREPGFLYNEQFF.

This rearrangement joins TRBV7-9 to TRBJ1-4, with TRBD1 as a possible D gene (5 bases). This CDR3 contains 15 residues. V gave up 4 bases and J gave up 5 bases, with 14 bases separating them. Germline V gene sequence: CDR1 SEHNR, CDR2 FQNEAQ (reference sequence). CDR3 DNA: TGTGCCAGCAGCTCCAGGAGGGACTTAAATGAAAAACTGTTTTTT. It yields the protein CASSSRRDLNEKLFF. Using reference TRBV7-9 and TRBJ1-4 for the parts outside the CDR3, the full variable domain is DTGVSQNPRHKITKRGQNVTFRCDPISEHNRLYWYRQTLGQGPEFLTYFQNEAQLEKSRLLSDRFSAERPKGSFSTLEIQRTEQGDSAMYLCASSSRRDLNEKLFFGSGTQLSVL.

This clonotype was observed at least ten times. This CDR3 is CSARPGQGQPQHF. CDR3 coding DNA: TGCAGTGCTAGACCAGGACAGGGTCAGCCCCAGCATTTT. V gene TRBV20-1 combines with J gene TRBJ1-5; 8 bases align to TRBD1. Germline V gene lookup returns CDR1 DFQATT and CDR2 SNEGSKA (reference sequence). The CDR3 runs to 13 residues. V gave up 2 bases and J gave up 6 bases; unmatched junction bases: 3.

The chain has TRBV3-1 and TRBJ2-3, with D unresolved. The CDR3 is 12 residues long. CDR1 LGHDT and CDR2 YNNKEL come from the germline V gene (reference sequence). The germline V and J ends were trimmed by 7 bases and 0 bases, with 5 bases remaining between them. CDR3 protein: CASMDSTDTQYF. The CDR3 coding sequence is TGTGCCAGCATGGACAGCACAGATACGCAGTATTTT.

As concerns this clonotype: The junction does not match germline at one end; this may be a read error. This sequence joins TRBV9 and TRBJ2-5, with 12 bases lining up with TRBD2. Germline CDR1 SGDLS, CDR2 YYNGEE. This CDR3 is built from 17 residues. This chain's CDR3 is CASSAGLAGRYQETRYF. CDR3 coding DNA: TGTGCCAGCAGCGCGGGACTAGCGGGCCGGTACCAAGAGACCCGGTACTTC.

This clonotype came up many times. The chain uses TRBV5-1 and TRBJ2-2, with TRBD2 matching over 10 bases. V shed 1 base and J 5 bases; nucleotides not matched to a gene: 11. The CDR3 is 18 residues long. Germline loops: CDR1 SGHRS, CDR2 YFSETQ. CDR3 sequence: CASSLSPSSGSSTGELFF. Here the CDR3 DNA reads TGCGCCAGCAGCTTGAGCCCCTCTAGCGGGAGTTCGACCGGGGAGCTGTTTTTT.

This clonotype was observed many times. The chain links TRBV7-9 to TRBJ2-1, with D perhaps TRBD2 (6 bases). The germline CDR1 and CDR2 sequences are SEHNR and FQNEAQ (reference sequence). CDR3 length equals 16 residues. V was cut by 4 bases and J by 4 bases, with 17 bases left in between. CDR3 amino acids: CASSSTSPRSYNEQFF. The CDR3 coding sequence is TGTGCCAGCAGCTCCACTAGCCCTAGGAGTTACAATGAGCAGTTCTTC.

The chain uses TRBV6-2 or TRBV6-3 and TRBJ2-7; D is possibly TRBD1 (5 bases). Trimming cost V 4 bases and J 3 bases, with 7 bases left between them. Germline assignment: CDR1 MNHEY and CDR2 SVGEGT. CDR3 length: 12 amino acids. The CDR3 reads CASSSTVYEQYF. The CDR3 DNA reads as TGTGCCAGCAGTTCGACAGTCTACGAGCAGTACTTC.

With regard to this clonotype: One base away lies a much larger clone, so this may be a sequencing read error. This chain joins TRBV20-1 and TRBJ2-7; D is perhaps TRBD2 (5 bases). Germline CDR1 and CDR2: DFQATT and SNEGSKA (reference sequence). The CDR3 totals 11 residues. The chain's CDR3 is CSTDGVHEQSF. CDR3 nucleotides: TGCAGTACCGACGGGGTACACGAGCAGTCCTTC.

This clonotype was observed many times. The chain couples TRBV10-3 to TRBJ2-1; 8 nucleotides match TRBD2. CDR3 length equals 16 residues. J gave up 6 bases and V 3 bases, and 10 bases lay outside the gene matches. Germline V gives CDR1 ENHRY, CDR2 SYGVKD. This chain's CDR3 is CAISDFSGLGRNEQFF. DNA of the CDR3: TGTGCCATCAGTGATTTCTCGGGACTAGGGCGCAATGAGCAGTTCTTC.

Of note for this clonotype: It is likely a read error, because the conserved phenylalanine at the end of the CDR3 is missing. This CDR3 is CAWNKGSGNTIYS. The CDR3 DNA follows: TGTGCCTGGAATAAAGGTTCTGGAAACACCATATATTCT. This chain uses TRBV30 with TRBJ1-3; no clear D. Trimming left V 4 bases short and J 1 base short, with 8 bases between. Per germline, CDR1 GTSNPN and CDR2 SVGIG (reference sequence). The CDR3 covers 13 residues.

Details on this clonotype: It may be a read error: a sequence one base away is much more abundant. The chain employs TRBV20-1 and TRBJ2-7, with D maybe TRBD2 (5 bases). The germline CDR1 and CDR2 sequences are DFQATT and SNEGSKA (reference sequence). V lost 4 bases and J 6 bases, leaving 19 bases between the germline ends. This CDR3 spans 14 amino acids. The CDR3 is CSAMFLAPHCEQYF. CDR3 nucleotide sequence: TGCAGTGCTATGTTTCTAGCTCCCCACTGCGAGCAGTACTTC.

In regard to this clonotype: A single base separates this from a much larger clone, so it may be a read error. This chain connects TRBV5-4 to TRBJ1-2; no clear D. The germline gives CDR1 SGHNT, CDR2 YYREEE (reference sequence). V was shortened by 1 base and J by 0 bases, with 16 bases between the two germline ends. CDR3 length equals 17 residues. CDR3 sequence (DNA): TGTGCCAGCAGCTTGCTTAGTTCTCGGGATTCTAACTATGGCTACACCTTC. Its protein is CASSLLSSRDSNYGYTF.

Ten or more counts support this clonotype. The chain carries TRBV4-3 and TRBJ2-3; D may be TRBD2 (5 bases). The CDR3 runs 16 residues. From germline, CDR1 is LGHNA and CDR2 YSLEER. The ends were cut back, 3 bases at V and 0 bases at J, with 13 bases in the middle. CDR3 residues: CASSQLSGGSTDTQYF. CDR3 nucleotides: TGCGCCAGCAGCCAGTTGAGCGGAGGTAGCACAGATACGCAGTATTTT.

The chain combines TRBV7-9 with TRBJ2-6; D could derive from TRBD1 or TRBD2 (5 bases each). V lost 3 bases, J lost 0 bases, and 15 bases lay in between. CDR3 length equals 18 residues. Germline CDR1 is SEHNR and CDR2 is FQNEAQ (reference sequence). CDR3 nucleotide sequence: TGTGCCAGCAGCTTTACAGGACGGGACCGCTCTGGGGCCAACGTCCTGACTTTC. Its translation is CASSFTGRDRSGANVLTF.

This clonotype appeared many times. V usage is TRBV20-1 and J usage is TRBJ2-3; D remains ambiguous. Per germline, CDR1 DFQATT and CDR2 SNEGSKA (reference sequence). With 6 bases removed from V and 1 base from J, the gap between germline ends came to 11 bases. This CDR3 region has 13 residues. The CDR3 region is CSAFDSGTDTQYF. The CDR3 DNA sequence: TGCAGTGCGTTCGATAGTGGCACAGATACGCAGTATTTT.

In this sample, this clonotype turned up many times. The chain combines TRBV11-2 with TRBJ2-5, with D possibly matching TRBD1 (6 bases). Germline values: CDR1 SGHAT, CDR2 FQNNGV. Deletions cut 0 bases from V and 3 bases from J, with 11 bases between. The CDR3 covers 15 residues. CDR3 sequence: CASSLDRNREETQYF. CDR3 nucleotide sequence: TGTGCCAGCAGCTTAGATCGGAACAGGGAAGAGACCCAGTACTTC.

Ten or more counts support this clonotype. This chain joins TRBV19 and TRBJ2-2; D might be TRBD1 or TRBD2, each matching 6 bases. V shed 9 bases and J shed 5 bases, with 13 bases lying between them. Germline-derived CDR1 and CDR2 are LNHDA and SQIVND (reference sequence). The CDR3 has 13 amino acids. DNA of the CDR3: TGTGCCAGCGTACTAGGGGGGACCGGGGAGCTGTTTTTT. It codes for CASVLGGTGELFF.

In the case of this clonotype: No conserved phenylalanine or tryptophan is present at the end of the CDR3, so a read error is the likely explanation. The V gene is TRBV20-1, the J gene TRBJ2-5; D is unresolved. Germline V gives CDR1 DFQATT, CDR2 SNEGSKA (reference sequence). The CDR3 is 10 amino acids. The CDR3 reads CSASYETQYC. In DNA, the CDR3 is TGCAGTGCTTCGTATGAGACTCAGTACTGC.

This clonotype occurred many times. The V call is TRBV7-8, the J call TRBJ2-1, with 9 bases lining up with TRBD2. This CDR3 spans 19 amino acids. The germline V gene encodes CDR1 SGHVS and CDR2 FQNEAQ. The trim removed 1 base at V and 5 bases at J, leaving 15 bases unmatched. In DNA form, the CDR3 reads TGTGCCAGCAGCTTAGTCTGGCTCGCGGGAGGGATCAAGGACAATGAGCAGTTCTTC. The encoded protein is CASSLVWLAGGIKDNEQFF.

Remarks on this clonotype: This may stem from a read error, because a much larger clone lies one nucleotide away. V is TRBV7-3 and J is TRBJ2-1; D remains ambiguous. Germline V gene lookup returns CDR1 SGHTA and CDR2 FQGTGA. This CDR3 comprises 14 residues. This CDR3 is CTSSSRVGPNEQFF. CDR3 DNA sequence: TGTACCAGCAGCTCCCGGGTAGGACCCAATGAGCAGTTCTTC.